Below are 26 T cell receptor beta chains sequenced from a single sample in a study of blood T cell repertoires in COVID-19. Method: immunoSEQ multiplex PCR; TCRdb's copy keeps in-frame clones and lacks some. This table holds around 280,000 clones, around 85% found once. The sample comprised PBMCs or T cells enriched from blood (not recorded which). The receptors stem from a woman aged 40 to 50 who had recovered from COVID-19.

CDR3 coding DNA: TGTGCCAGCAGCTCCTGGCCCCCTAGCTCCTACAATGAGCAGTTCTTC. As protein: CASSSWPPSSYNEQFF. The rearrangement links TRBV7-9 to TRBJ2-1; D is unresolved. This CDR3 region has 16 residues. Germline-derived CDR1 and CDR2 are SEHNR and FQNEAQ (reference sequence). The V gene lost 4 bases and the J gene lost 0 bases, with 13 bases spanning the gap.

This clone showed up just once. This chain connects TRBV5-6 to TRBJ2-2, with 10 bases that match TRBD1. V gave up 0 bases and J gave up 3 bases; unmatched junction bases: 2. Per the germline V gene, CDR1 is SGHDT and CDR2 is YYEEEE. The CDR3 totals 16 residues. The CDR3 DNA reads TGTGCCAGCAGCTTGGCGGGGACAGGGGACACCGGGGAGCTGTTTTTT. Encoded protein: CASSLAGTGDTGELFF.

The chain uses TRBV3-1 (or the pseudogene TRBV3-2) and TRBJ2-3, with D maybe TRBD2 (6 bases). This CDR3 is built from 16 residues. Between the trimmed V and J ends, which lost 1 base and 0 bases, there was a span of 11 bases. Germline CDR1 and CDR2: LGHDT and YNNKEL (reference sequence). As DNA, the CDR3 is TGTGCCAGCAGCCAAGTAGCGGTGTCTAGCACAGATACGCAGTATTTT. It encodes CASSQVAVSSTDTQYF.

The chain couples TRBV5-4 to TRBJ1-2; possible D gene TRBD1, 5 bases. Per germline, CDR1 SGHNT and CDR2 YYREEE (reference sequence). The CDR3 sequence is 13 residues long. V lost 4 bases and J 8 bases, leaving 15 bases between the germline ends. Here the CDR3 reads CASSMGPGVGYTF. The CDR3 DNA follows: TGTGCCAGCAGCATGGGACCGGGGGTGGGCTACACCTTC.

The rearrangement links TRBV25-1 to TRBJ2-1, with D perhaps matching TRBD2 (7 bases). The germline gives CDR1 MGHDK, CDR2 SYGVNS. The CDR3 sequence is 15 residues long. V was trimmed by 5 bases and J by 9 bases, leaving 20 bases between them. The CDR3, as DNA: TGTGCCAGCAGTAGGGGGGGATATGATAGCGGTGAGCAGTTCTTC. Translating gives CASSRGGYDSGEQFF.

The CDR3 region is CASRPLGQKLSYNEQFF. As DNA, the CDR3 is TGTGCCAGCAGACCACTGGGACAAAAACTATCCTACAATGAGCAGTTCTTC. The chain couples TRBV28 to TRBJ2-1; D might be TRBD1 (6 bases). Germline CDR1 and CDR2: MDHEN and SYDVKM. Trimming left V 6 bases short and J 1 base short, with 19 bases between. The CDR3 covers 17 residues.

This sequence joins TRBV7-4 and TRBJ2-3, with 7 bases aligning to TRBD1. The CDR3 runs to 15 residues. The V gene end was trimmed by 5 bases and the J gene end by 2 bases; junction bases not matched to a gene: 7. Germline values: CDR1 SGHVT, CDR2 SQSDAQ. This CDR3 is CASSLGTVHTDTQYF. The CDR3 DNA follows: TGTGCCAGCAGCCTCGGGACAGTTCACACAGATACGCAGTATTTT.

V usage is TRBV11-1 and J usage is TRBJ2-7, with 11 bases identical to TRBD2. With V trimmed by 3 bases and J by 7 bases, 5 bases remained unmatched. The CDR3 is 14 amino acids. Germline loops: CDR1 SGHAT, CDR2 FQDESV (reference sequence). DNA for the CDR3: TGTGCCAGCAGCTTCACTAGCGGGAGTTTGGAGCAGTACTTC. The encoded protein is CASSFTSGSLEQYF.

The chain recombines TRBV2 with TRBJ2-1, with TRBD1 identical over 9 bases. The CDR3 runs 15 residues. Germline trimming cut 3 bases from V and 5 bases from J; bases unmatched to any gene: 5. Germline-derived CDR1 and CDR2 are SNHLY and FYNNEI. CDR3 nucleotides: TGTGCCAGCAGTGACCCGGACAGGGGAAACAATGAGCAGTTCTTC. Residues: CASSDPDRGNNEQFF.

The chain employs TRBV7-8 and TRBJ2-7; D is unresolved. This CDR3 is built from 11 residues. Germline V gene data show CDR1 as SGHVS and CDR2 as FQNEAQ. Between the trimmed V and J ends, which lost 5 bases and 3 bases, there was a span of 5 bases. In DNA, the CDR3 is TGTGCCAGCAGCACCTACTACGAGCAGTACTTC. Its translation: CASSTYYEQYF.

This clone was seen just once. The chain combines TRBV4-3 with TRBJ2-3; a possible D gene is TRBD2 (5 bases). The V and J ends lost 5 bases and 4 bases respectively, with 13 bases between them. The CDR3 covers 14 residues. Germline V lookup: CDR1 LGHNA, CDR2 YSLEER. CDR3 protein: CASSWRRVADTQYF. The CDR3 DNA is TGCGCCAGCAGCTGGCGGCGGGTTGCAGATACGCAGTATTTT.

The gene calls are TRBV28 and TRBJ2-1; 7 bases match TRBD1. Per germline, CDR1 MDHEN and CDR2 SYDVKM. V dropped 3 bases and J dropped 0; count of bases not matched to a gene: 8. The CDR3 loop spans 17 amino acids. CDR3 in amino acids: CASSLTGILSSYNEQFF. DNA for the CDR3: TGTGCCAGCAGTTTGACAGGGATATTGAGCTCCTACAATGAGCAGTTCTTC.

This clone has more than one count but fewer than ten. The chain joins TRBV12-3 or TRBV12-4 to TRBJ2-7; the D gene is possibly TRBD1 (5 bases). The CDR3 has 12 residues. Trimming left V 3 bases short and J 5 bases short, with 8 bases between. The CDR3 bases are TGTGCCAGCAGTTTTGGCAGGGACGAGCAGTACTTC. The encoded protein is CASSFGRDEQYF.

This chain uses TRBV7-3 with TRBJ2-7, with 9 nucleotides matching TRBD1. V trimming: 6 bases; J trimming: 2 bases; junction bases outside the gene matches: 8. The CDR3 is made up of 15 amino acids. Germline lookup yields CDR1 SGHTA and CDR2 FQGTGA. Here the CDR3 reads CASSARDREAYEQYF. CDR3 in DNA: TGTGCCAGCAGTGCCCGGGACAGGGAGGCCTACGAGCAGTACTTC.

The chain joins TRBV7-9 to TRBJ2-5; the D gene is possibly TRBD1 (5 bases). V lost 3 bases, J lost 2 bases, and 10 bases lay in between. The CDR3 has 14 residues. Germline assignment: CDR1 SEHNR and CDR2 FQNEAQ (reference sequence). The CDR3 here is CASSFDSSQETQYF. CDR3 nucleotides: TGTGCCAGCAGCTTCGACAGTTCACAAGAGACCCAGTACTTC.

The chain combines TRBV9 with TRBJ2-2, with TRBD2 matching over 9 bases. Germline-derived CDR1 and CDR2 are SGDLS and YYNGEE. J was trimmed by 4 bases and V by 3 bases; bases with no gene match: 4. The length of the CDR3 is 15 residues. The CDR3 bases are TGTGCCAGCAGCGCTAGCGGGGAGATCACCGGGGAGCTGTTTTTT. Translating it yields CASSASGEITGELFF.

This clone appeared once. V is TRBV27 and J is TRBJ2-7, with TRBD2 identical over 7 bases. With 5 bases clipped from V and 6 bases from J, the junction kept 7 bases outside the gene matches. CDR1 MNHEY and CDR2 SMNVEV come from the germline V gene (reference sequence). CDR3 length: 13 amino acids. The CDR3 is CASSTRLAAEQYF. In nucleotides, the CDR3 is TGTGCCAGCAGTACACGACTAGCTGCCGAGCAGTACTTC.

J is TRBJ2-3 and V is TRBV2; 10 bases line up with TRBD2. Germline CDR1 is SNHLY and CDR2 is FYNNEI. The CDR3 has 17 amino acids. Losses at the gene ends were 4 bases for V and 4 bases for J; bases not matched to a gene: 11. CDR3 sequence (DNA): TGTGCCAGCAGTGTGGGAGCGGGAGGGCCAATCGCAGATACGCAGTATTTT. This gives the protein CASSVGAGGPIADTQYF.

This chain uses TRBV27 with TRBJ2-3; the D gene is possibly TRBD2 (7 bases). Per germline, CDR1 MNHEY and CDR2 SMNVEV (reference sequence). The CDR3 has 15 residues. V dropped 2 bases and J dropped 6 bases, with 15 bases sitting between them. CDR3 sequence reads: CASSLIGGGSDTQYF. The CDR3 DNA reads as TGTGCCAGCAGTTTAATAGGGGGAGGGTCCGATACGCAGTATTTT.

The chain is built from TRBV19 and TRBJ1-6, with 8 bases matching TRBD1. This CDR3 spans 14 amino acids. Germline CDR1 reads LNHDA; CDR2 reads SQIVND (reference sequence). V was clipped by 6 bases and J by 12 bases; unmatched bases: 10. The CDR3 sequence: CASRGTGPAGPLHF. As DNA, the CDR3 is TGTGCCAGTAGAGGGACAGGCCCTGCTGGACCCCTCCACTTT.

The CDR3 DNA sequence: TGTGCCAGCAGTTCTGGGACAGGGGATGGTTCGTTAGCGGGAAGGAAGACCCAGTACTTC. This encodes CASSSGTGDGSLAGRKTQYF. This sequence joins TRBV28 and TRBJ2-5, with 10 bases fitting TRBD1. Trimming took 4 bases from V and 6 from J; bases not matched to a gene: 23. Looked up from germline, CDR1 is MDHEN and CDR2 is SYDVKM. CDR3 size: 20 residues.

This clone has more than one count but fewer than ten. V is TRBV28 and J is TRBJ1-1; a weak D match, TRBD1 (6 bases). Between the trimmed V and J ends, which lost 3 bases and 1 base, there was a span of 6 bases. Germline lookup yields CDR1 MDHEN and CDR2 SYDVKM. CDR3 size: 13 residues. DNA of the CDR3: TGTGCCAGCAGTTTGGACAGGAACACTGAAGCTTTCTTT. Its translation is CASSLDRNTEAFF.

This clone showed up just once. CDR3: CASSFRTWGSDTQYF. Here the CDR3 DNA reads TGTGCCAGCAGTTTCCGGACCTGGGGCTCAGATACGCAGTATTTT. The V call is TRBV28, the J call TRBJ2-3; maybe TRBD1 (5 bases). The germline gives CDR1 MDHEN, CDR2 SYDVKM. Between the trimmed V and J ends, which lost 3 bases and 4 bases, there was a span of 14 bases. The CDR3 has 15 amino acids.

The rearrangement joins TRBV18 to TRBJ2-5; 8 nucleotides match TRBD1. The CDR3 spans 16 residues. V lost 1 base and J lost 5; bases outside the gene matches: 9. Germline loops: CDR1 KGHSH, CDR2 LQKENI. CDR3 nucleotide sequence: TGTGCCAGCTCACCACTTTCAGGGGGCGCAGTGGAGACCCAGTACTTC. This translates into CASSPLSGGAVETQYF.

V gene TRBV18 combines with J gene TRBJ1-2; D might be TRBD1 (5 bases). Germline loops: CDR1 KGHSH, CDR2 LQKENI. This CDR3 has 14 amino acids. Trimming removed 3 bases from V and 4 bases from J, with 12 bases in between. The CDR3 is CASSPSGTGYGYTF. CDR3 bases: TGTGCCAGCTCACCTTCCGGGACTGGCTATGGCTACACCTTC.

V is TRBV5-8 and J is TRBJ1-1; 7 nucleotides match TRBD1. The CDR3 consists of 13 residues. Germline CDR1 reads SGHTS; CDR2 reads YDEGEE. V lost 3 bases to trimming and J lost 4 bases; unmatched junction nucleotides: 3. CDR3 region: CASSSGQLTEAFF. DNA for the CDR3: TGTGCCAGCAGCTCGGGACAGCTCACTGAAGCTTTCTTT. The complete variable domain, with remaining parts taken from reference TRBV5-8 and TRBJ1-1, reads EAGVTQSPTHLIKTRGQQATLRCSPISGHTSVYWYQQALGLGLQFLLWYDEGEERNRGNFPPRFSGRQFPNYSSELNVNALELEDSALYLCASSSGQLTEAFFGQGTRLTVV.